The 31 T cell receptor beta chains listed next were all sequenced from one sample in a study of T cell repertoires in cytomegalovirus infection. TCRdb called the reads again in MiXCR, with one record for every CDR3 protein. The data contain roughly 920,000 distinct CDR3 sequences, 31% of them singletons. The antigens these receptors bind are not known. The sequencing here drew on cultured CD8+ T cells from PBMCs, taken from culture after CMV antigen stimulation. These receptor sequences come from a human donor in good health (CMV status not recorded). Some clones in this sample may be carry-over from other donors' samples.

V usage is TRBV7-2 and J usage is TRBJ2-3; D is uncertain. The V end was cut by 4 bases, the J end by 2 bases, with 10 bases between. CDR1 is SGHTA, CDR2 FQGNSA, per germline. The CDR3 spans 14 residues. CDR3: CASSSQAFTDTQYF. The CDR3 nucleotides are TGTGCCAGCAGCTCTCAGGCATTCACAGATACGCAGTATTTT.

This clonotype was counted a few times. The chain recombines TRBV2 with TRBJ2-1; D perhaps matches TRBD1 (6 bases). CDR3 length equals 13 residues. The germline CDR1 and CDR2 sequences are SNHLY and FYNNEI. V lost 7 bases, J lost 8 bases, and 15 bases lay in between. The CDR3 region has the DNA TGTGCCAGCATTCGGGACAAACGGGATGAGCAGTTCTTC. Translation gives CASIRDKRDEQFF.

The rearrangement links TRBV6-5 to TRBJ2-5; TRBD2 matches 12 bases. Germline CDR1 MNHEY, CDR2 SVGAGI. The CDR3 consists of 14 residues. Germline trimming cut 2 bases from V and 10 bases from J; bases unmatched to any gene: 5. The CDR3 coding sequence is TGTGCCAGCAGTTACGGGACTAGCGGGTTGGTCCAGTACTTC. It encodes CASSYGTSGLVQYF.

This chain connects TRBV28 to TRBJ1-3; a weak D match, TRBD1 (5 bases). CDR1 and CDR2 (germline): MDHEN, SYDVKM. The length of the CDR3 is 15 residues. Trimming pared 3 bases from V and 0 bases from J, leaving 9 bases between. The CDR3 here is CASSLGPYSGNTIYF. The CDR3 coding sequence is TGTGCCAGCAGTTTGGGACCGTACTCTGGAAACACCATATATTTT.

For the CDR3, the DNA is TGCAGCGTAACCGCCCCTAACACCGGGGAGCTGTTTTTT. Translated, it gives CSVTAPNTGELFF. The rearrangement links TRBV29-1 to TRBJ2-2; D is unclear. Per the germline V gene, CDR1 is SQVTM and CDR2 is ANQGSEA. V lost 6 bases and J 2 bases, leaving 10 bases between the germline ends. The CDR3 is 13 amino acids.

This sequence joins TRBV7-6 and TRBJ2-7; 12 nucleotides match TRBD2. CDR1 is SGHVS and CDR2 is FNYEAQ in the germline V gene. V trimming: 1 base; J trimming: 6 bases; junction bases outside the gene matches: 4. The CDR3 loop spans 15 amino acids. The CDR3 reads CASSLVSSGGGEQYF. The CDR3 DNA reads TGTGCCAGCAGCTTAGTCTCTAGCGGGGGGGGCGAGCAGTACTTC.

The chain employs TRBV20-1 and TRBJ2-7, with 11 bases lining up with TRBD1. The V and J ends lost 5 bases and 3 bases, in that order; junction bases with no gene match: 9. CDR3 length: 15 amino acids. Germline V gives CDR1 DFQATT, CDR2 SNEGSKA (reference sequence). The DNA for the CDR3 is TGCAGTGCTGGGACCCGGGACAGGGGGGGCTACGAGCAGTACTTC. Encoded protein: CSAGTRDRGGYEQYF.

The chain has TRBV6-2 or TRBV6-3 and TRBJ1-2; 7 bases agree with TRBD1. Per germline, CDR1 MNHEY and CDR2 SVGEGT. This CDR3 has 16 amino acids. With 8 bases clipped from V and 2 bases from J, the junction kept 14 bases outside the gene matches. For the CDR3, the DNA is TGTGCCAGCGCTAGGATTAGACGGGACAGCAACTATGGCTACACCTTC. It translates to CASARIRRDSNYGYTF.

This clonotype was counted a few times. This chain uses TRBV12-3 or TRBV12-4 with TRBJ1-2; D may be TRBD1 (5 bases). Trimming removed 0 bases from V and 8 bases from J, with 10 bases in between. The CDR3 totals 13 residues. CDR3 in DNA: TGTGCCAGCAGTTTAGCTCGAGGGGTAGGCTACACCTTC. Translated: CASSLARGVGYTF.

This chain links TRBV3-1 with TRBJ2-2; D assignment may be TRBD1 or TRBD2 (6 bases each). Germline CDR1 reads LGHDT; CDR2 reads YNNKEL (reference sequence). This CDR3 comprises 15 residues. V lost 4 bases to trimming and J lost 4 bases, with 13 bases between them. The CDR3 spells CASSPSRGGTGELFF. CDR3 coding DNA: TGTGCCAGCAGCCCGAGCAGGGGAGGCACCGGGGAGCTGTTTTTT.

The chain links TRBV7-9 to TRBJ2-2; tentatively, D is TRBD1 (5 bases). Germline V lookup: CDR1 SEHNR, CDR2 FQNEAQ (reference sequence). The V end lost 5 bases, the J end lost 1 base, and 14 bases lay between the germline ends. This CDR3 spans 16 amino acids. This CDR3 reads CASSPPDSQNTGELFF. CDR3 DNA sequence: TGTGCCAGCAGCCCACCAGACAGTCAGAACACCGGGGAGCTGTTTTTT.

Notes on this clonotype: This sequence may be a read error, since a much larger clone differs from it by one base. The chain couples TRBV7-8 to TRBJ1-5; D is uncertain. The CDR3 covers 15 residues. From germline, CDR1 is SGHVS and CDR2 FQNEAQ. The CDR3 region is CASSLGPNPHQPRHF. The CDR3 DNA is TGTGCCAGCAGCTTAGGGCCCAACCCTCACCAGCCCCGGCATTTT.

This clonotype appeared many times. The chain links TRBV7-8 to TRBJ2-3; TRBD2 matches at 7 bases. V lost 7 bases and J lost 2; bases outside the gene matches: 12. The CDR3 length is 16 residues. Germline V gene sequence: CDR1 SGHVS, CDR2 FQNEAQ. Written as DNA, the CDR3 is TGTGCCAGCACCCTTAGCGGGTACCTTAACACAGATACGCAGTATTTT. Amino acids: CASTLSGYLNTDTQYF.

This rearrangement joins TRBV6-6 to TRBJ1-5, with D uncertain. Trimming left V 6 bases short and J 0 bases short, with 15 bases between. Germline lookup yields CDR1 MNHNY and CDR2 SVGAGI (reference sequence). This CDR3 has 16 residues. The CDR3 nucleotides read TGTGCCAGCAGGCACCTCGGGATCTATAGCAATCAGCCCCAGCATTTT. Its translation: CASRHLGIYSNQPQHF.

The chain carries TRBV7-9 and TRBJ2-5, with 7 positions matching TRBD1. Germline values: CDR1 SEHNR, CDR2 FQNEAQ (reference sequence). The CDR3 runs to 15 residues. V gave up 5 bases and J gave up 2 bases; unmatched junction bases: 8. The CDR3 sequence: CASSPETGKQETQYF. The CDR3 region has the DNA TGTGCCAGCAGCCCTGAGACAGGGAAGCAAGAGACCCAGTACTTC.

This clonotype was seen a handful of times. This CDR3 reads CASRDRPGSYNSPLHF. The DNA of the CDR3 is TGTGCCAGCAGGGACAGGCCCGGCTCCTATAATTCACCCCTCCACTTT. The rearrangement joins TRBV2 to TRBJ1-6; 7 bases align to TRBD1. CDR1 is SNHLY, CDR2 FYNNEI, per germline. V lost 6 bases, J lost 0 bases, and 5 bases stayed unmatched. There are 16 residues in the CDR3. Looking up the rest from reference TRBV2 and TRBJ1-6 gives the full variable domain: EPEVTQTPSHQVTQMGQEVILRCVPISNHLYFYWYRQILGQKVEFLVSFYNNEISEKSEIFDDQFSVERPDGSNFTLKIRSTKLEDSAMYFCASRDRPGSYNSPLHFGNGTRLTVT.

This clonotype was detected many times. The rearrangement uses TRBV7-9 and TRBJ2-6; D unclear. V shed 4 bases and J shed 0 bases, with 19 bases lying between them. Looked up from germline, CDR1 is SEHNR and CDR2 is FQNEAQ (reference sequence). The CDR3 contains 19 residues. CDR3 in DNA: TGTGCCAGCAGCTCTATGTACCCCTCTAAGCGCTCTGGGGCCAACGTCCTGACTTTC. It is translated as CASSSMYPSKRSGANVLTF. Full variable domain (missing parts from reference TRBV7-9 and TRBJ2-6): DTGVSQNPRHKITKRGQNVTFRCDPISEHNRLYWYRQTLGQGPEFLTYFQNEAQLEKSRLLSDRFSAERPKGSFSTLEIQRTEQGDSAMYLCASSSMYPSKRSGANVLTFGAGSRLTVL.

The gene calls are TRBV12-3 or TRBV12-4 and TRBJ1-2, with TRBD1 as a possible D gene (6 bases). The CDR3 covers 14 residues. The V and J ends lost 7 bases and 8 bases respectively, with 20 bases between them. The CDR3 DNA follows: TGTGCCAGCACCGCGAGGCCCACAGGGCAAGGCTACACCTTC. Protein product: CASTARPTGQGYTF.

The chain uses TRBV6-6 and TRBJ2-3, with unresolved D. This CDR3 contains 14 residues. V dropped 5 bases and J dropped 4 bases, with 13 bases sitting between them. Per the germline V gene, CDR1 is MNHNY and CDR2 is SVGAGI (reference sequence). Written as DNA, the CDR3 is TGTGCCAGCAGTGCTGTTTCCCCGGCAGATACGCAGTATTTT. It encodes CASSAVSPADTQYF.

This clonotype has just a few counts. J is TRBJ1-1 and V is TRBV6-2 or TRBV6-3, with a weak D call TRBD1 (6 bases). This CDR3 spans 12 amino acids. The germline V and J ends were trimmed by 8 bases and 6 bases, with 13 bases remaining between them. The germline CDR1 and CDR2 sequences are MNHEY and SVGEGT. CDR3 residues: CASGGAWPEAFF. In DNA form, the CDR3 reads TGTGCCAGCGGGGGGGCCTGGCCTGAAGCTTTCTTT.

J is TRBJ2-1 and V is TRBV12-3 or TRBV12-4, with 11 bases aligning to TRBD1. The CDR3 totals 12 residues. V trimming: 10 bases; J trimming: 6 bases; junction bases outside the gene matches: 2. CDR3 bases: TGTGCCACCGGGACAGGGGGCAATGAGCAGTTCTTC. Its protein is CATGTGGNEQFF.

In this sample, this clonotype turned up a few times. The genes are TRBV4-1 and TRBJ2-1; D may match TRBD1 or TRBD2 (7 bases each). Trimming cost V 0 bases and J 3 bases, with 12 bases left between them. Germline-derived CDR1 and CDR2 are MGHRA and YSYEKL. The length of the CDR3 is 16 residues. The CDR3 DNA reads TGCGCCAGCAGCCAAGAAGGGGGGGACAGCTACAATGAGCAGTTCTTC. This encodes CASSQEGGDSYNEQFF.

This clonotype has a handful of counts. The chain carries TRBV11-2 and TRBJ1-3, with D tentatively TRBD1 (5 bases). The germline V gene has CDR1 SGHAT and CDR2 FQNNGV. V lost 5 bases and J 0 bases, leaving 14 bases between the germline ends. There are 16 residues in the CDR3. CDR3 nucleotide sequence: TGTGCCAGCAGCCCCTGGAGCAGGGACTCTGGAAACACCATATATTTT. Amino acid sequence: CASSPWSRDSGNTIYF.

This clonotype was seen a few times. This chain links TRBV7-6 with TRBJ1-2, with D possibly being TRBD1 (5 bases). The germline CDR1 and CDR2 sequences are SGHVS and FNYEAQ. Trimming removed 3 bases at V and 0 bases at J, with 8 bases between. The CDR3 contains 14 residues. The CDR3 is CASSLGGSNYGYTF. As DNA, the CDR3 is TGTGCCAGCAGCTTGGGGGGATCTAACTATGGCTACACCTTC.

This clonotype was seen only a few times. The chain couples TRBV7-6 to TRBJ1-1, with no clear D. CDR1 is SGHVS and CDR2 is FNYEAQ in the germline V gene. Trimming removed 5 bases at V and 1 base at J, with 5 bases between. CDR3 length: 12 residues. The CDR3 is CASSHENTEAFF. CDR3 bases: TGTGCCAGCAGCCACGAGAACACTGAAGCTTTCTTT.

The CDR3 reads CASSVTRGGQPQHF. Here the CDR3 DNA reads TGTGCCAGCAGTGTAACCCGGGGGGGACAGCCCCAGCATTTT. The chain links TRBV12-3 or TRBV12-4 to TRBJ1-5; D perhaps matches TRBD1 (5 bases). This CDR3 has 14 amino acids. V dropped 5 bases and J dropped 7 bases, with 15 bases sitting between them.

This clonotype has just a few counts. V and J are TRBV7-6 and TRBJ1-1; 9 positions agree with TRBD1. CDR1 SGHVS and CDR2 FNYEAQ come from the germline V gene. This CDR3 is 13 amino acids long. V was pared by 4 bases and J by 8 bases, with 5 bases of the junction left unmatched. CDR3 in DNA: TGTGCCAGCAGCTCCCCGGGACAGGGAGAAGCTTTCTTT. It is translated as CASSSPGQGEAFF.

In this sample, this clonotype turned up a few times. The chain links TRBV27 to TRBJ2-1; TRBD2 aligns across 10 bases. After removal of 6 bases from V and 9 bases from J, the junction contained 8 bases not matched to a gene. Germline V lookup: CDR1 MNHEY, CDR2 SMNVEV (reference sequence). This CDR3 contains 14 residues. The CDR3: CASRVAGGLGEQFF. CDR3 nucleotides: TGTGCCAGCAGGGTAGCGGGGGGCCTCGGTGAGCAGTTCTTC.

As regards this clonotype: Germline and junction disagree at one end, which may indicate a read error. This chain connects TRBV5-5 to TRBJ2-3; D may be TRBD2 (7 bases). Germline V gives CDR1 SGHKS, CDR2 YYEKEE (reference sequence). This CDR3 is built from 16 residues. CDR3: CVSRPIGGGSTDTQYF. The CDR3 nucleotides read TGTGTCAGCAGGCCCATTGGCGGGGGCTCCACAGATACGCAGTATTTT. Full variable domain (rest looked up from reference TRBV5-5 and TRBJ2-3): DAGVTQSPTHLIKTRGQQVTLRCSPISGHKSVSWYQQVLGQGPQFIFQYYEKEERGRGNFPDRFSARQFPNYSSELNVNALLLGDSALYLCVSRPIGGGSTDTQYFGPGTRLTVL.

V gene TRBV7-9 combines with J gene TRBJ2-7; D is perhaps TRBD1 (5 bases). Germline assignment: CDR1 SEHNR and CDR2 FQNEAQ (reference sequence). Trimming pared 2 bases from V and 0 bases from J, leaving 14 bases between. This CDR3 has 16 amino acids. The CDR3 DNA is TGTGCCAGCAGCTTACCCCAGGGATTGGACTCCTACGAGCAGTACTTC. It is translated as CASSLPQGLDSYEQYF.

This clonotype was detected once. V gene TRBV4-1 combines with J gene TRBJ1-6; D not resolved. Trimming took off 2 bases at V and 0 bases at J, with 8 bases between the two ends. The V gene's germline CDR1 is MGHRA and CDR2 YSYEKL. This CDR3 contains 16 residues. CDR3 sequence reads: CASSQRRSSYNSPLHF. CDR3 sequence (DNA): TGCGCCAGCAGCCAACGTAGGAGCTCCTATAATTCACCCCTCCACTTT.